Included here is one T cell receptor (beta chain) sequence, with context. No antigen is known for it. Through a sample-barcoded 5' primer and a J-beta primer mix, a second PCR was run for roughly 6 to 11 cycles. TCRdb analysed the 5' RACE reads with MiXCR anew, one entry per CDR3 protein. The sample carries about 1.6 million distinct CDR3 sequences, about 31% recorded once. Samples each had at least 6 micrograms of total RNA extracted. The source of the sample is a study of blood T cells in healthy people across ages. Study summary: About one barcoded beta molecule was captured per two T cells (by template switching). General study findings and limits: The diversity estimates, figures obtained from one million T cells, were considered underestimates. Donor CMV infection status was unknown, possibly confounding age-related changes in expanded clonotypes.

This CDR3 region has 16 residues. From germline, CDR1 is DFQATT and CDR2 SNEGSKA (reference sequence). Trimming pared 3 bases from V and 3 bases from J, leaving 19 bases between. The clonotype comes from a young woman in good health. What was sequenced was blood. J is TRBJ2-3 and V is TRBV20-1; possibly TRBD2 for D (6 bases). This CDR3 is CSASGGLGTRTDTQYF. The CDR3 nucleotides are TGCAGTGCTAGCGGGGGATTGGGGACCAGGACAGATACGCAGTATTTT.